The entry below gives a single T cell receptor beta chain sequence along with its context. Its antigen is currently unknown. The CDR3 extends over 11 amino acids. V dropped 4 bases and J dropped 6 bases, with 4 bases sitting between them. Per germline, CDR1 MNHNY and CDR2 SVGAGI (reference sequence). This record comes from a study of T cell responses to AZD1222 COVID-19 vaccine. Clones were read by immunoSEQ multiplex PCR, and TCRdb kept only the in-frame ones, dropping some. In the table there are 99,000 or so clones, 88% of which are singletons. Broader study findings: Increased Spike-specific TCR breadth and depth were observed after two AZD1222 doses. Clonal diversity may have been underestimated, and the donors were mostly white British, with more females than males. Regions left unmutated in variants are reportedly the target of nearly half of spike-specific TCRs.

This TCR derives from an adult in good health. This chain uses TRBV6-6 with TRBJ2-4; D uncertain. The source was peripheral blood, collected on day 0 of AZD1222 vaccination. The CDR3 DNA follows: TGTGCCAGCAGTTCGGCAAACATTCAGTACTTC. It encodes CASSSANIQYF.